The present entry profiles one TCR beta chain with its context. This clone was counted a few times. Which antigen it targets is not known. No per-base quality is available; no much larger clone lies one base away. The data belong to a study of blood T cell repertoires in COVID-19 (dated by TCRdb to 2019 to 2021). Study-level background: Samples covering the acute and convalescent phases of COVID-19 were provided by collaborators in the United States, Italy and Spain. The material from the prospective study consisted of cDNA or gDNA derived from T cells, B-cell-depleted T cells, or PBMCs. Subjects who had been exposed to COVID-19, were actively infected with it, or had recovered from it provided the deeply sampled blood TCRbeta repertoires that made up the dataset. A freely available public database, intended as a resource for researchers studying the immune response to SARS-CoV-2, is where the repertoires were released. The samples were drawn from the first 160 participants of the ongoing ImmuneRACE study and from under 1,500 subjects provided by 6 global collaborators. The sample metadata nearly always contained a de-identified subject ID, COVID-19 status, age in years and sex. Where available, HLA class I and class II types were obtained from metadata supplied by the sample provider rather than from assay-based typing. Study-level results and caveats: The quantity of clinical and demographic metadata differed by source and by participant and was supplied without curation.

TCRbeta CDR3 regions were amplified from genomic DNA by means of the immunoSEQ Assay, a bias-controlled multiplex PCR. Processing in the source paper ran as follows. The number of nucleated cells in each sample was estimated by amplification of reference gene primers within the assay. To quantify the absolute abundance of each unique TCRbeta CDR3 rearrangement, sequence reads were collapsed and filtered. For each sample, productive Simpson clonality was calculated as the square root of Simpson's diversity index over productive rearrangements. In its TCRdb copy, this immuneACCESS table keeps in-frame sequences only and misses some clones. Where compared with another copy, unresolved V genes explain less than half of these, and the others have no known cause. The V and J calls and the clone size are those of that table, but D and trimming were determined from the DNA. The sample has about 150,000 clones on record, over 75% of them singletons. The ten most abundant clones make up 0.6% to 0.7% of the sample.

CDR1 and CDR2 (LGHDT, YNNKEL) derive from the germline V gene (reference sequence). V was cut back by 0 bases and J by 0 bases, leaving a gap of 6 bases between them. Taken from cysteine to phenylalanine, the CDR3 has 14 residues. The retained sequence is limited to the CDR3, 42 bases, with the frame set at the first base. One collaborating source in Seattle enrolled patients during active infection and followed them longitudinally through the course of disease. Whole blood was collected in K2EDTA tubes by collaborating institutions according to the institutions' own protocols. For TCRbeta analysis, collaborator samples were shipped as frozen whole blood, as isolated PBMCs, or as DNA extracted from either sample type.

The chain couples TRBV3-1 (or the pseudogene TRBV3-2) to TRBJ2-7, with the D gene not confidently named. The sequencing sample was made of peripheral blood. The TCR sequence derives from a man in his sixties with COVID-19, enrolled during active disease. This receptor has the CDR3 CASSQEYPSYEQYF. The bases are TGTGCCAGCAGCCAAGAGTATCCCTCCTACGAGCAGTACTTC.